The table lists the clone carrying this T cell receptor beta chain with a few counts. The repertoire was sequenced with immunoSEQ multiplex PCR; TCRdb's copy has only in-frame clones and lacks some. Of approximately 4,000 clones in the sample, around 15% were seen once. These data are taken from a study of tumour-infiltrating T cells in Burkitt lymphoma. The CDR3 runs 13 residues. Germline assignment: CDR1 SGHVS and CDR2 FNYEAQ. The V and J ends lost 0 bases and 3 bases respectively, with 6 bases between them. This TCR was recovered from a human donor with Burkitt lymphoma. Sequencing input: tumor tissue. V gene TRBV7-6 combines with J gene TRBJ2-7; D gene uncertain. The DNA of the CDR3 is TGTGCCAGCAGCTTAGCGGCCAACTACGAGCAGTACTTC. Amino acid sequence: CASSLAANYEQYF.